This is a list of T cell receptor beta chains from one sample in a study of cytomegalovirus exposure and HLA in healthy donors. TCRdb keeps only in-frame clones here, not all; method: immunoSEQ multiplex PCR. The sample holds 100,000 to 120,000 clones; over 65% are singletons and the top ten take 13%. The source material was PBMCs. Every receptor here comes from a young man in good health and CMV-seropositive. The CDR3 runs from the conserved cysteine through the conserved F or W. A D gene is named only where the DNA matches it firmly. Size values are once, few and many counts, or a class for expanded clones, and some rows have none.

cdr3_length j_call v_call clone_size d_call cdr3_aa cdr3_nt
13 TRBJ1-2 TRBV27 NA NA CASSSGDGYGYTF TGTGCCAGCAGTTCGGGGGATGGGTATGGCTACACCTTC
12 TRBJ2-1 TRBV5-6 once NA CASSLRGHEQFF TGTGCCAGCAGCTTACGTGGGCATGAGCAGTTCTTC
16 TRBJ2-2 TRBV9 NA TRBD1 CASSVGGDRGTGELFF TGTGCCAGCAGCGTAGGGGGGGACAGGGGAACCGGGGAGCTGTTTTTT
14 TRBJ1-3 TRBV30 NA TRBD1 CALGQGANGNTIYF TGTGCCTTAGGACAGGGGGCAAATGGAAACACCATATATTTT
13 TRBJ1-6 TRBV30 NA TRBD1 CAWEGTDYSPLHF TGTGCCTGGGAGGGGACAGACTATTCACCCCTCCACTTT
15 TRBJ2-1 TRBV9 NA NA CASSEGNPTYNEQFF TGTGCCAGCAGCGAGGGGAATCCAACCTACAATGAGCAGTTCTTC
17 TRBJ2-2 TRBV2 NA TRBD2 CASSEGSGGHPTGELFF TGTGCCAGCAGTGAAGGTAGCGGGGGCCACCCCACCGGGGAGCTGTTTTTT
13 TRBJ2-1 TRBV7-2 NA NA CASSFGGNNEQFF TGTGCCAGCAGCTTCGGGGGAAACAATGAGCAGTTCTTC
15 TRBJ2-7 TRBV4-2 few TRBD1 CASSQGGGQGYEQYF TGTGCCAGCAGCCAAGGGGGGGGACAGGGATACGAGCAGTACTTC
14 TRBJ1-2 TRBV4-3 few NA CASSQSREPFGYTF TGCGCCAGCAGCCAAAGCAGGGAACCTTTTGGCTACACCTTC
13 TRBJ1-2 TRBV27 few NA CASRLQGSDGYTF TGTGCCAGCAGGCTACAGGGTTCGGATGGCTACACCTTC
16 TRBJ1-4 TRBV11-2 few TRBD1 CASSPGGLGTNEKLFF TGTGCCAGCAGCCCAGGGGGATTGGGGACTAATGAAAAACTGTTTTTT
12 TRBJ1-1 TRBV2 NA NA CASSEGGGAAFF TGTGCCAGCAGCGAAGGGGGGGGTGCAGCTTTCTTT
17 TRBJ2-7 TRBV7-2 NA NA CASSWGGTNVPSYEQYF TGTGCCAGCAGCTGGGGGGGGACAAACGTCCCCTCCTACGAGCAGTACTTC
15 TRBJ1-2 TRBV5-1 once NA CASSLVPQRWYGYTF TGCGCCAGCAGCTTGGTCCCCCAACGGTGGTATGGCTACACCTTC
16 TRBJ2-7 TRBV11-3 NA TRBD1 CASSPGLTGGFNEQYF TGTGCCAGCAGCCCGGGTCTGACAGGGGGCTTCAACGAGCAGTACTTC
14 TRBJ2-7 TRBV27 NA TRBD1 CASSSGTGGYEQYF TGTGCCAGCAGTTCCGGGACAGGGGGCTACGAGCAGTACTTC
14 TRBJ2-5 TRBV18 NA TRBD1 CASSPTGGEETQYF TGTGCCAGCTCACCGACAGGGGGAGAAGAGACCCAGTACTTC
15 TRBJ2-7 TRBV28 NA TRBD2 CASSFGGGSSYEQYF TGTGCCAGCAGTTTCGGCGGGGGAAGCTCCTACGAGCAGTACTTC
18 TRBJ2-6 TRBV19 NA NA CASSSRGGPSSGANVLTF TGTGCCAGTAGTTCCCGAGGAGGTCCTAGCTCTGGGGCCAACGTCCTGACTTTC
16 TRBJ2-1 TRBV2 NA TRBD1 CASIAADRSSYNEQFF TGTGCCAGCATCGCCGCGGACAGGAGCTCCTACAATGAGCAGTTCTTC
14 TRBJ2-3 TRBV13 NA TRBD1 CASSLDRGTDTQYF TGTGCCAGCAGCTTAGACAGGGGGACAGATACGCAGTATTTT
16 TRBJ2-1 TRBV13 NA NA CASSQNSLSSYNEQFF TGTGCCAGCAGCCAAAATTCCTTGAGCTCCTACAATGAGCAGTTCTTC
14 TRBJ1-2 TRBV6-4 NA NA CASSDSGGSGGYTF TGTGCCAGCAGTGACTCCGGGGGATCGGGAGGCTACACCTTC